This TCR beta chain is from a study of CD8+ T cells in alopecia areata. Treatment here: oral pan-JAK inhibitor, 5-10 mg twice daily. There are 12 residues in the CDR3. Germline V gives CDR1 SGHAT, CDR2 FQNNGV. Trimming took off 5 bases at V and 2 bases at J, with 7 bases between the two ends. There are a few counts of this clone. No antigen is known for it. General study points: Given one nonresponder, whether baseline CD8+ expansion relates to response remains uncertain.

RNA extraction and reverse transcription yielded cDNA as sequencing template. Method: immunoSEQ multiplex PCR; TCRdb's copy keeps in-frame clones and lacks some. The table has 95,000 to 110,000 clones, 85% to 90% seen once; the top ten hold 11%. This specimen was CD8+ T cells sorted from blood, taken between weeks 30 and 35, from a patient treated with tofacitinib. This clonotype originated in a human donor with alopecia areata. This sequence joins TRBV11-2 and TRBJ2-7, with D perhaps TRBD1 (6 bases). CDR3 region: CASSQGTYEQYF. The CDR3 DNA follows: TGTGCCAGCAGCCAGGGGACCTACGAGCAGTACTTC. The variable domain in full, with the rest retrieved from reference TRBV11-2 and TRBJ2-7, is EAGVAQSPRYKIIEKRQSVAFWCNPISGHATLYWYQQILGQGPKLLIQFQNNGVVDDSQLPKDRFSAERLKGVDSTLKIQPAKLEDSAVYLCASSQGTYEQYFGPGTRLTVT.